The sequence of this T cell receptor beta chain was determined in a study of blood T cell repertoires in COVID-19. Germline lookup yields CDR1 KGHSH and CDR2 LQKENI. The CDR3 spans 16 residues. With V trimmed by 2 bases and J by 4 bases, 9 bases remained unmatched. Study processing details: Estimated nucleated cell counts came from reference gene primer amplification. Sequencing used immunoSEQ multiplex PCR; TCRdb keeps in-frame clones, though not all of them. Clonal size and the V and J genes are those of that table, whereas D and trimming came from the DNA. The table has under 150,000 clones, approximately 84% seen once.

This chain uses TRBV18 with TRBJ2-3; 7 nucleotides agree with TRBD1. The receptor's source is a human donor in a cohort sampled during active COVID-19. The sample comprised peripheral blood. The DNA of the CDR3 is TGTGCCAGCTCACCAGGGGTGAGACAGGGCCCAGATACGCAGTATTTT. Protein: CASSPGVRQGPDTQYF.